The clone carrying this TCR beta chain appeared many times. This entry is derived from a study of regulatory T cells in long-lasting Graves disease. Described time point: persistent/refractory GD, antithyroid drugs over 5 years with positive TRAb. The TCR library was made from RNA that had been extracted from PBMCs in TRIzol. This CDR3 is built from 14 residues. Germline-derived CDR1 and CDR2 are MDHEN and SYDVKM. The ends were cut back, 11 bases at V and 0 bases at J, with 16 bases in the middle. In building TCR beta libraries, iRepertoire HTBI primers were used together with Arm-PCR of CDR3 regions. TCRdb redid the calling of the multiplex PCR reads with MiXCR, one entry per CDR3 protein. The table records roughly 430,000 distinct CDR3 sequences, around 20% of them present only once.

The genes are TRBV28 and TRBJ2-5, with D perhaps matching TRBD1 or TRBD2 (8 bases each). The TCR was taken from a female donor with Graves disease. Sample: peripheral blood mononuclear cells (PBMCs), taken when the disease was refractory, from a patient treated with antithyroid drugs. The CDR3 DNA reads TGTGCCGTAGCGGGACAGGCGTACCAAGAGACCCAGTACTTC. As protein: CAVAGQAYQETQYF.